This T cell receptor beta chain derives from a study of cytomegalovirus exposure and HLA in healthy donors. Overall study context: When 350 to 400 donors were genotyped, approximately 81% of them were found to fall in the Caucasian-associated ancestry cluster. Study-wide findings and caveats: Through in vitro validation, three CMV-associated chains were shown to be specific for CMV antigens. In presence/absence analyses, roughly uniform sequencing depth across donors was assumed. The authors later found most CMV-associated TCR beta chains appeared HLA-restricted.

The PCR made use of 60 Vbeta and 13 Jbeta primers. The data were produced by immunoSEQ multiplex PCR, yet TCRdb's version contains in-frame clones alone and is incomplete. In the table there are 110,000 to 150,000 clones, roughly three quarters of which are singletons. Concerning this clone: What it recognizes is unknown.

The length of the CDR3 is 12 residues. V shed 6 bases and J shed 10 bases, with 13 bases lying between them. CDR1 and CDR2 (germline): GTSNPN, SVGIG (reference sequence). This clonotype originated in a man younger than 30 in good health and CMV-seronegative. Sequenced material: PBMCs. The chain combines TRBV30 with TRBJ1-6; D is unresolved. CDR3 bases: TGTGCCTGTGAGGGCCGCGGATCACCCCTCCACTTT. Residues: CACEGRGSPLHF.